These 12 T cell receptor beta chains originate from one sample sequenced in a study of cytomegalovirus exposure and HLA in healthy donors (dated by TCRdb to 2015 to 2018). Receptors were amplified or captured by the immunoSEQ multiplex PCR assay. For the multiplex PCR, a mixture combining 60 forward primers for TCR Vbeta segments and 13 reverse primers for TCR Jbeta segments was used. TCRdb took this table from immuneACCESS and kept in-frame rearrangements with V and J called. Such tables lack part of the clones; where checked against another copy, unresolved V genes explain under half of the gap, and the rest is unexplained. Across this sample there are about 150,000 clones, with more than 75% seen only once. The top ten clonotypes cover about 5.6% of the sample. Sequenced sample: PBMCs. The receptors were sampled from a woman aged 40 to 50 in good health and CMV-seropositive.

This clone was recorded a few times. The V and J genes are TRBV7-8 and TRBJ2-5; D not resolved. The germline V gene has CDR1 SGHVS and CDR2 FQNEAQ. V lost 4 bases, J lost 4 bases, and 7 bases lay in between. The CDR3 length is 12 residues. The CDR3 is CASSSLSETQYF. In DNA, the CDR3 is TGTGCCAGCAGCTCCTTGTCAGAGACCCAGTACTTC.

V and J are TRBV9 and TRBJ2-7; TRBD2 aligns across 7 bases. Germline V lookup: CDR1 SGDLS, CDR2 YYNGEE. CDR3 size: 15 residues. The ends lost 0 bases at V and 4 bases at J; junction bases unmatched: 7. The CDR3 DNA sequence: TGTGCCAGCAGCGTAGTCGCGGGAGAAGGGTACGAGCAGTACTTC. This gives the protein CASSVVAGEGYEQYF.

The rearrangement links TRBV10-3 to TRBJ2-1; 7 nucleotides line up with TRBD2. CDR3 length: 11 residues. The junction had 3 bases not matched to a gene; V was cut back by 9 bases and J by 7 bases. Germline CDR1 is ENHRY and CDR2 is SYGVKD. CDR3 region: CAMGGGNEQFF. In DNA, the CDR3 is TGTGCCATGGGGGGAGGGAATGAGCAGTTCTTC.

The chain links TRBV2 to TRBJ1-1; perhaps TRBD1 as D (5 bases). The CDR3 contains 14 residues. CDR1 and CDR2 (germline): SNHLY, FYNNEI. With 2 bases removed from V and 1 base from J, the gap between germline ends came to 8 bases. Here the CDR3 reads CASSERGGNTEAFF. In nucleotides, the CDR3 is TGTGCCAGCAGTGAACGGGGGGGGAACACTGAAGCTTTCTTT.

This clone was observed a single time. The rearrangement uses TRBV12-5 and TRBJ2-7; D not resolved. CDR1 and CDR2 (germline): LGHNT, FRNRAP. Trimming cost V 1 base and J 1 base, with 5 bases left between them. The length of the CDR3 is 13 residues. This CDR3 reads CASGLDGSYEQYF. CDR3 DNA: TGTGCTAGTGGTTTGGACGGGTCCTACGAGCAGTACTTC. The entire variable domain, with the rest obtained from reference TRBV12-5 and TRBJ2-7, is as follows: DARVTQTPRHKVTEMGQEVTMRCQPILGHNTVFWYRQTMMQGLELLAYFRNRAPLDDSGMPKDRFSAEMPDATLATLKIQPSEPRDSAVYFCASGLDGSYEQYFGPGTRLTVT.

This clone came up once. V and J are TRBV18 and TRBJ2-3; 14 bases align to TRBD2. The trim removed 5 bases at V and 2 bases at J, leaving 3 bases unmatched. Germline CDR1 reads KGHSH; CDR2 reads LQKENI. This CDR3 is 16 amino acids long. The DNA for the CDR3 is TGTGCCAGCTCAACGGGACTAGCGGGAGTCACAGATACGCAGTATTTT. Encoded protein: CASSTGLAGVTDTQYF.

The chain has TRBV7-9 and TRBJ2-1; the match to TRBD2 covers 9 bases. Germline CDR1 reads SEHNR; CDR2 reads FQNEAQ (reference sequence). After removal of 1 base from V and 4 bases from J, the junction contained 5 bases not matched to a gene. This CDR3 has 16 amino acids. The CDR3 coding sequence is TGTGCCAGCAGCTTAGGACTAGCGGCTAGATACAATGAGCAGTTCTTC. This translates into CASSLGLAARYNEQFF.

The CDR3 loop reads CASSLVPTTETQYF. CDR3 bases: TGTGCCAGCAGCTTAGTACCGACTACAGAGACCCAGTACTTC. V and J are TRBV7-7 and TRBJ2-5, with D maybe TRBD2 (5 bases). CDR3 length equals 14 residues. Trimming removed 1 base at V and 4 bases at J, with 10 bases between. Germline values: CDR1 SSHAT, CDR2 FNYEAQ (reference sequence).

The chain uses TRBV11-3 and TRBJ2-7, with D possibly being TRBD2 (6 bases). This CDR3 has 17 residues. Germline-derived CDR1 and CDR2 are SGHNT and YENEEA. V was clipped by 3 bases and J by 0 bases, with 18 bases between them. The CDR3 coding sequence is TGTGCCAGCAGCTTGGAAACTGGACTAACCCTCTCCTACGAGCAGTACTTC. Amino acids: CASSLETGLTLSYEQYF. The whole variable domain, remainder taken from reference TRBV11-3 and TRBJ2-7, is EAGVVQSPRYKIIEKKQPVAFWCNPISGHNTLYWYLQNLGQGPELLIRYENEEAVDDSQLPKDRFSAERLKGVDSTLKIQPAELGDSAVYLCASSLETGLTLSYEQYFGPGTRLTVT.

The chain combines TRBV6-1 with TRBJ1-5; tentatively, D is TRBD1 (5 bases). CDR3 size: 14 residues. The V gene's germline CDR1 is MNHNS and CDR2 SASEGT. With 6 bases removed from V and 1 base from J, the gap between germline ends came to 10 bases. The CDR3: CASRDDRSNQPQHF. Here the CDR3 DNA reads TGTGCCAGCAGGGACGACAGAAGCAATCAGCCCCAGCATTTT.

The chain combines TRBV6-5 with TRBJ2-7; D may be TRBD2 (6 bases). V was clipped by 6 bases and J by 1 base, with 10 bases between them. Germline CDR1 is MNHEY and CDR2 is SVGAGI. This CDR3 spans 13 amino acids. The CDR3 nucleotides are TGTGCCAGCAGCCGTAGCGGATCCTACGAGCAGTACTTC. Amino acid sequence: CASSRSGSYEQYF.

V gene TRBV9 combines with J gene TRBJ1-2; the match to TRBD1 covers 8 bases. Trimming at V came to 4 bases and at J to 7 bases, leaving 9 bases not matched to a gene. The CDR3 extends over 14 amino acids. Germline V gene lookup returns CDR1 SGDLS and CDR2 YYNGEE. Here the CDR3 DNA reads TGTGCCAGCAGCACCCAGGACAGGGCTCGTGGCTACACCTTC. Translating it yields CASSTQDRARGYTF.